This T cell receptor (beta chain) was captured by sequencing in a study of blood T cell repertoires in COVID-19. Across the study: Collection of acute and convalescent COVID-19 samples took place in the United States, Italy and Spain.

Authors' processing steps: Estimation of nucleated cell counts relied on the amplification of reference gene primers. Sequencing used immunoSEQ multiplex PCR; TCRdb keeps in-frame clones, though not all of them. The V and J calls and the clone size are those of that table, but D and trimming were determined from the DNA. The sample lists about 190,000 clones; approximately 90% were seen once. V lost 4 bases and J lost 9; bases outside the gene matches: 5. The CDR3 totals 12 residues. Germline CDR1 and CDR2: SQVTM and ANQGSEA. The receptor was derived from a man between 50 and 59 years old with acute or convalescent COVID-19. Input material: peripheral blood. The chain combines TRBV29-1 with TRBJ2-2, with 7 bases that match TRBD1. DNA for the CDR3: TGCAGCGTTGGGTGGGGACAGAGGGAGCTGTTTTTT. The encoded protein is CSVGWGQRELFF.